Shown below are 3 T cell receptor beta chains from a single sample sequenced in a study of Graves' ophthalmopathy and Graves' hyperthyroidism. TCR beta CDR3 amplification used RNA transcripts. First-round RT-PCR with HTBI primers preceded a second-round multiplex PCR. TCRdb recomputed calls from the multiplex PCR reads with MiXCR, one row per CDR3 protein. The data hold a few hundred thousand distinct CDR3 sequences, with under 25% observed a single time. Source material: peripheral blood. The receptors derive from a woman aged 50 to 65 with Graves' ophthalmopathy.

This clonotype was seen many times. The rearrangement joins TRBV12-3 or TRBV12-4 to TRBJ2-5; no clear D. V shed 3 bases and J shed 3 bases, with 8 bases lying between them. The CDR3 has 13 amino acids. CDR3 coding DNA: TGTGCCAGCAGTTTTTCATCGAAAGAGACCCAGTACTTC. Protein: CASSFSSKETQYF.

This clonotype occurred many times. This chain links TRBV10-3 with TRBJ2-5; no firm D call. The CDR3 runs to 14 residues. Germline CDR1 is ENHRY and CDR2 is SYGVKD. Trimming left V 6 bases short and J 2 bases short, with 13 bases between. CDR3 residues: CAIRPSREQETQYF. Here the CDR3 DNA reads TGTGCCATCAGGCCCTCACGAGAACAAGAGACCCAGTACTTC.

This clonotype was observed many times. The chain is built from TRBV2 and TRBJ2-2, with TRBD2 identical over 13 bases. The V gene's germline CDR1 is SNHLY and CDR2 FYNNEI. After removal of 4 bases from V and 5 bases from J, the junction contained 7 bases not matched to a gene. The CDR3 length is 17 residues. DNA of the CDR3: TGTGCCAGCAGTGGGACTAGCGGGAGAGGAAGGACCGGGGAGCTGTTTTTT. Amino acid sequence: CASSGTSGRGRTGELFF.